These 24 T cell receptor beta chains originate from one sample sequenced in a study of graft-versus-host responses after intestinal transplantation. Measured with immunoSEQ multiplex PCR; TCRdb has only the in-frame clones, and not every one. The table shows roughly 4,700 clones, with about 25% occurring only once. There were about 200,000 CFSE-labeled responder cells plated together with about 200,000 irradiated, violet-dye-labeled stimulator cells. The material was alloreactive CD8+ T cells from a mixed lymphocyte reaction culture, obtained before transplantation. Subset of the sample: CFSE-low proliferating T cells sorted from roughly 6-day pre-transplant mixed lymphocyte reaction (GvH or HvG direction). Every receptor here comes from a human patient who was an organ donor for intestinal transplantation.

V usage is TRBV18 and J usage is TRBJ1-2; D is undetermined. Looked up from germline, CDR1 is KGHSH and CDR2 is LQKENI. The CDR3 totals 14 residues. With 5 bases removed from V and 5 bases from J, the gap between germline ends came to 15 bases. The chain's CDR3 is CASSFGSFGYGYTF. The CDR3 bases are TGTGCCAGCTCATTTGGGAGTTTTGGGTATGGCTACACCTTC.

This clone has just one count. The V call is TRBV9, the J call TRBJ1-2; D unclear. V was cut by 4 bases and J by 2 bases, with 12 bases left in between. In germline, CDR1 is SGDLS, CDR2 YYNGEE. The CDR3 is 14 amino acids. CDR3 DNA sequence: TGTGCCAGCAGCTCACCCGGAGTAAACTATGGCTACACCTTC. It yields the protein CASSSPGVNYGYTF.

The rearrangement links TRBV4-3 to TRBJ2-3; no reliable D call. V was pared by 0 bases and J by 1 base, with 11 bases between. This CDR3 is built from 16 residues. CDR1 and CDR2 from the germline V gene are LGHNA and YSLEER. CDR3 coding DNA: TGCGCCAGCAGCCAAGATCTGTATCGTGGCACAGATACGCAGTATTTT. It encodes CASSQDLYRGTDTQYF.

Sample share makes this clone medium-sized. The CDR3: CASSAQAHHLSAFF. CDR3 DNA sequence: TGTGCCAGCAGTGCGCAAGCTCACCATTTATCAGCTTTCTTT. The rearrangement uses TRBV28 and TRBJ1-1; D not resolved. Looked up from germline, CDR1 is MDHEN and CDR2 is SYDVKM. The CDR3 loop spans 14 amino acids. Between the trimmed V and J ends, which lost 5 bases and 10 bases, there was a span of 20 bases.

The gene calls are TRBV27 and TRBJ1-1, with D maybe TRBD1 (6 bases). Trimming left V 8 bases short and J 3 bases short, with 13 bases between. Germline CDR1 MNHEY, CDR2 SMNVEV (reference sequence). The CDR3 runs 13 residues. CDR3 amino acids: CASGRGADTEAFF. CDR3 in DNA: TGTGCCAGCGGACGGGGGGCGGACACTGAAGCTTTCTTT.

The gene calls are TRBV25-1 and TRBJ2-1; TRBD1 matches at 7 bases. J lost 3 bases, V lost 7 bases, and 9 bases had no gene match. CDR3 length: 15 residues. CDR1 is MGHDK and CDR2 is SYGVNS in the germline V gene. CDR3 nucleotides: TGTGCCAGCACCGAAGGTACAGGGGACTACAATGAGCAGTTCTTC. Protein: CASTEGTGDYNEQFF. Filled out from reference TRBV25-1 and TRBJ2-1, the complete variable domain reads EADIYQTPRYLVIGTGKKITLECSQTMGHDKMYWYQQDPGMELHLIHYSYGVNSTEKGDLSSESTVSRIRTEHFPLTLESARPSHTSQYLCASTEGTGDYNEQFFGPGTRLTVL.

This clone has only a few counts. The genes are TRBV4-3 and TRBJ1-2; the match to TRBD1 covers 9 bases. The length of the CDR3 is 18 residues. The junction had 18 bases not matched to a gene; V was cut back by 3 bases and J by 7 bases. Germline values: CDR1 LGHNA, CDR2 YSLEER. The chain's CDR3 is CASSHLLGQGLEYSGYTF. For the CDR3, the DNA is TGCGCCAGCAGCCATCTCCTTGGACAGGGGTTGGAGTATTCTGGCTACACCTTC.

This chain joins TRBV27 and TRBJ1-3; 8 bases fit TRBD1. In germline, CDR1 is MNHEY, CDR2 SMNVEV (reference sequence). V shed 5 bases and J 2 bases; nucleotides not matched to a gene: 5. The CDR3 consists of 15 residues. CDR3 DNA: TGTGCCAGCAGTACCGACAGGGGAACTGGAAACACCATATATTTT. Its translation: CASSTDRGTGNTIYF.

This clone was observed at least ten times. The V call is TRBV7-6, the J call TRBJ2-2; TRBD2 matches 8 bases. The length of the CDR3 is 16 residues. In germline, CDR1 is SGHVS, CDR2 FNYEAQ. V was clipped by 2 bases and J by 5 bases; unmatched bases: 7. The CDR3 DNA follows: TGTGCCAGCAGCTTACACTTGGCGGGGGGAACCGGGGAGCTGTTTTTT. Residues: CASSLHLAGGTGELFF.

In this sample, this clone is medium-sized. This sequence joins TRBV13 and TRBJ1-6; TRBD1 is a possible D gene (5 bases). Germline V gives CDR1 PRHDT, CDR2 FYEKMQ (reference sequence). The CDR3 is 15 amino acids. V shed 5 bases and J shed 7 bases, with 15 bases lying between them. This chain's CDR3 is CASSPQGAQNSPLHF. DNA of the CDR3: TGTGCCAGCAGCCCCCAGGGCGCTCAGAATTCACCCCTCCACTTT. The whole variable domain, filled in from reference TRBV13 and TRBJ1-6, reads AAGVIQSPRHLIKEKRETATLKCYPIPRHDTVYWYQQGPGQDPQFLISFYEKMQSDKGSIPDRFSAQQFSDYHSELNMSSLELGDSALYFCASSPQGAQNSPLHFGNGTRLTVT.

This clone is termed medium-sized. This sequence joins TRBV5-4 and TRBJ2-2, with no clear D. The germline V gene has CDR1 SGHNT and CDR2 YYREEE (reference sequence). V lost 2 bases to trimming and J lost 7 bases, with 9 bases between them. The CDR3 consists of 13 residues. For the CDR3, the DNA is TGTGCCAGCAGCTTAATTTCTAACGGGGAGCTGTTTTTT. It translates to CASSLISNGELFF.

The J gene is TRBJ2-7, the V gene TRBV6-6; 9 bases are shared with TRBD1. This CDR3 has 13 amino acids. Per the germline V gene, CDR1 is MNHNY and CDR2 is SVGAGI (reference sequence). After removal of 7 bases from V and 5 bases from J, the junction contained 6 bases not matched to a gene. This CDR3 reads CASKKQGADEQYV. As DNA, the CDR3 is TGTGCCAGCAAGAAACAGGGGGCCGACGAGCAGTACGTC.

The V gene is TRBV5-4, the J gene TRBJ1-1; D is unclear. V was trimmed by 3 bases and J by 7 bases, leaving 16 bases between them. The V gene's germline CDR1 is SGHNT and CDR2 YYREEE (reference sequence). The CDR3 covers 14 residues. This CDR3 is CASSSTPKDNEAFF. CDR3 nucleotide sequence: TGTGCCAGCAGCTCCACTCCCAAAGACAATGAAGCTTTCTTT.

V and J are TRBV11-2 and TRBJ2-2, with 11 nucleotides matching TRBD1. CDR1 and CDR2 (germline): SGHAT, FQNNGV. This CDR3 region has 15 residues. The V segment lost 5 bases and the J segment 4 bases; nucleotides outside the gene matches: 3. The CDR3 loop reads CASSTGTGGTGELFF. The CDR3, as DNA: TGTGCCAGCAGCACCGGGACAGGGGGCACCGGGGAGCTGTTTTTT.

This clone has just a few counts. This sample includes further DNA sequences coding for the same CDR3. The CDR3 DNA follows: TGTGCCAGTAGTATATCATACAATGAGCAGTTCTTC. Amino acid sequence: CASSISYNEQFF. The chain recombines TRBV19 with TRBJ2-1, with D unclear. The ends were cut back, 2 bases at V and 4 bases at J, with 3 bases in the middle. Germline assignment: CDR1 LNHDA and CDR2 SQIVND (reference sequence). The CDR3 is 12 residues long.

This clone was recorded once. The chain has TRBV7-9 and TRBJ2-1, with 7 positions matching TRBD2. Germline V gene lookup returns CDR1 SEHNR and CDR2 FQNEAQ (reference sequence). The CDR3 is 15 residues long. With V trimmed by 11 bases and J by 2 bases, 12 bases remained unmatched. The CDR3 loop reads CASAGEGLAYNEQFF. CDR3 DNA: TGTGCCTCTGCGGGGGAGGGGCTGGCCTACAATGAGCAGTTCTTC.

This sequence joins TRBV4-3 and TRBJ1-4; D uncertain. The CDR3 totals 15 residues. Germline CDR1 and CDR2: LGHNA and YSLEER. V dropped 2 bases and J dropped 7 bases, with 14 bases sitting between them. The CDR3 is CASSQSVLRGEKLFF. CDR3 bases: TGCGCCAGCAGCCAAAGTGTCCTCCGGGGTGAAAAACTGTTTTTT.

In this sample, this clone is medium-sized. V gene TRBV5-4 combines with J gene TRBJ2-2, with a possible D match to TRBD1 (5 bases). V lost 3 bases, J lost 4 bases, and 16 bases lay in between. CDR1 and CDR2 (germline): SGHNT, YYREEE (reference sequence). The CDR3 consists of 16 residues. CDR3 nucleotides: TGTGCCAGCAGCTCCCCGTCCCTAAGGGGCACCGGGGAGCTGTTTTTT. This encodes CASSSPSLRGTGELFF. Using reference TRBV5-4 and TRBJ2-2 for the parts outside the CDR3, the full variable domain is ETGVTQSPTHLIKTRGQQVTLRCSSQSGHNTVSWYQQALGQGPQFIFQYYREEENGRGNFPPRFSGLQFPNYSSELNVNALELDDSALYLCASSSPSLRGTGELFFGEGSRLTVL.

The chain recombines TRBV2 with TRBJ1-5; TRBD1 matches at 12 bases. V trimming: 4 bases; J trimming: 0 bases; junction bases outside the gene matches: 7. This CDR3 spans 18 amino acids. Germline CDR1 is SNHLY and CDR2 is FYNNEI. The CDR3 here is CASSVGTGGPPSNQPQHF. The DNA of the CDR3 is TGTGCCAGCAGTGTCGGGACAGGGGGCCCCCCTAGCAATCAGCCCCAGCATTTT.

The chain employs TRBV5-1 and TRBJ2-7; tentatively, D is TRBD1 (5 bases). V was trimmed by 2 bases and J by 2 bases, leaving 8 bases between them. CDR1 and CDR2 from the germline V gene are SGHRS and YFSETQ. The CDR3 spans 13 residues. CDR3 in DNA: TGCGCCAGCAGCTTCGGACAAACCTACGAGCAGTACTTC. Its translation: CASSFGQTYEQYF.

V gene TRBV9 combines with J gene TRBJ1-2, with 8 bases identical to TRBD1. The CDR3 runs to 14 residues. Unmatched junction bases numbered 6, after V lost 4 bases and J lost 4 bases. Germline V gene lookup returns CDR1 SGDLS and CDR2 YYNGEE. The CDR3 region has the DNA TGTGCCAGCAGCCCAGGGGGCAGGGGCTATGGCTACACCTTC. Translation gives CASSPGGRGYGYTF.

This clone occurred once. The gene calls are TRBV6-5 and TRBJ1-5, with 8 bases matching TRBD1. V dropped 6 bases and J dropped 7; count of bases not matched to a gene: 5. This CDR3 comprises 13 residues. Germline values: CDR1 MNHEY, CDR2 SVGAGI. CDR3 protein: CASRQGARQPQHF. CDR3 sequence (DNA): TGTGCCAGCAGGCAGGGGGCGAGACAGCCCCAGCATTTT.

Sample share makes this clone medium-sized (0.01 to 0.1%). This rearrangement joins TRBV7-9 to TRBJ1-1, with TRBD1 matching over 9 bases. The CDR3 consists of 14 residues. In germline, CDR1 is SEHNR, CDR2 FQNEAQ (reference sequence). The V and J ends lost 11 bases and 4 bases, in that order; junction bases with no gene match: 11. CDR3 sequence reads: CALSPGTGITEAFF. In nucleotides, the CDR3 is TGTGCCCTCAGTCCCGGGACAGGGATCACTGAAGCTTTCTTT.

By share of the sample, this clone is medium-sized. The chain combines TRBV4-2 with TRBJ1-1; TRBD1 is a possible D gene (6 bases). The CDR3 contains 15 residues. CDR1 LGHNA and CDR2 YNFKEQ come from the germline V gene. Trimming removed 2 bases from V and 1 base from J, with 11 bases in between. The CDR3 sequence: CASSQPGEGNTEAFF. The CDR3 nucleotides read TGTGCCAGCAGCCAACCAGGGGAGGGGAACACTGAAGCTTTCTTT.